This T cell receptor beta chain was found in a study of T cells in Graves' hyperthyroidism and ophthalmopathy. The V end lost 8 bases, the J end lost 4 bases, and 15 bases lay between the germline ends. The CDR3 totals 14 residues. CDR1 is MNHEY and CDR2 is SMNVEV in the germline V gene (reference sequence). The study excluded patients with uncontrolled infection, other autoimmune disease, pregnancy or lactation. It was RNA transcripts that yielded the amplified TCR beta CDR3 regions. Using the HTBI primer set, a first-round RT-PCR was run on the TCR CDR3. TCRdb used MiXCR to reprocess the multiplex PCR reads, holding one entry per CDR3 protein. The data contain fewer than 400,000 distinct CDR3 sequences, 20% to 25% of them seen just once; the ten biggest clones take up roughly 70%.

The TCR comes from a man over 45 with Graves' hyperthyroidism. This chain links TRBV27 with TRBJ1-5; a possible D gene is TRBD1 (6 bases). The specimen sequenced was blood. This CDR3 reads CASRWAGENQPQHF. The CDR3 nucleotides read TGTGCCAGCCGGTGGGCAGGGGAGAATCAGCCCCAGCATTTT.